This T cell receptor beta chain comes out of a study of cytomegalovirus exposure and HLA in healthy donors. Broader study findings: There were a few CMV-associated chains whose specificity for CMV antigens was confirmed in vitro. Some V segments could not be told apart, so they were left out, TRBV6-2 and TRBV6-3 among them. Analysis performed later found about 18,000 TCR beta sequences associated with HLA alleles at 0.05 false discovery rate.

Both 60 Vbeta primers and 13 Jbeta primers went into the PCR. Data came from immunoSEQ multiplex PCR; TCRdb stores just in-frame clones and leaves some out. Of more than 85,000 clones listed, 83% are singletons. All donors participated as healthy donors of bone marrow. As regards this clone: The antigen remains undetermined.

V dropped 2 bases and J dropped 8; count of bases not matched to a gene: 10. Germline CDR1 is SGHNT and CDR2 is YYREEE (reference sequence). This CDR3 comprises 15 residues. The sequenced sample consisted of PBMCs. The TCR comes from a young man in good health and CMV-seronegative. The chain combines TRBV5-4 with TRBJ2-1, with 7 bases fitting TRBD2. The CDR3 sequence is CASSFGGGPSDEQFF. The CDR3 DNA reads as TGTGCCAGCAGCTTCGGGGGAGGGCCCTCGGATGAGCAGTTCTTC.